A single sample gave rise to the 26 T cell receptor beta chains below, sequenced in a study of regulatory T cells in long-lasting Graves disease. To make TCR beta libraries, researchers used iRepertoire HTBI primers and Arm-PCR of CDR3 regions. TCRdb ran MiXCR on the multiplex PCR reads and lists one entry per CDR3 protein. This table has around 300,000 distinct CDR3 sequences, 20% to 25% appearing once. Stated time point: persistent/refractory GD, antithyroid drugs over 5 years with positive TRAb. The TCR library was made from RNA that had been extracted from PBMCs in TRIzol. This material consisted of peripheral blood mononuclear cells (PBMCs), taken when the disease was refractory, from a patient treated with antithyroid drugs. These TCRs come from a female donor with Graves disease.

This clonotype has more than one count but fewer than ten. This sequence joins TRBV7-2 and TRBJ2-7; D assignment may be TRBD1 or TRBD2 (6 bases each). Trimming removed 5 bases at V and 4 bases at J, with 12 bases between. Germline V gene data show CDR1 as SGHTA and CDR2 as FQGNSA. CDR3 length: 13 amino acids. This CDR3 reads CASSPEGGYEQYF. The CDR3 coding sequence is TGTGCCAGCAGCCCCGAAGGGGGGTACGAGCAGTACTTC.

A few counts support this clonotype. The CDR3 coding sequence is TGTGCCAGCACCCTAGTCCGAGAGTCCTACGAGCAGTACTTC. Protein: CASTLVRESYEQYF. The rearrangement uses TRBV6-1 and TRBJ2-7; D gene uncertain. Germline assignment: CDR1 MNHNS and CDR2 SASEGT. The CDR3 is 14 residues long. V lost 7 bases and J lost 1, with 14 bases in between.

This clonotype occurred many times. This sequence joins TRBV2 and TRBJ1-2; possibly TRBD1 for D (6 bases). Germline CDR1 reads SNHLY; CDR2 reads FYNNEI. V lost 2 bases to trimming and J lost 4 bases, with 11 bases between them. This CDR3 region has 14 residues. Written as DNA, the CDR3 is TGTGCCAGCAGTGAAAGGGGGTTTTTCTATGGCTACACCTTC. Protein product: CASSERGFFYGYTF. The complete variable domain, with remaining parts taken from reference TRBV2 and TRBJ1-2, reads EPEVTQTPSHQVTQMGQEVILRCVPISNHLYFYWYRQILGQKVEFLVSFYNNEISEKSEIFDDQFSVERPDGSNFTLKIRSTKLEDSAMYFCASSERGFFYGYTFGSGTRLTVV.

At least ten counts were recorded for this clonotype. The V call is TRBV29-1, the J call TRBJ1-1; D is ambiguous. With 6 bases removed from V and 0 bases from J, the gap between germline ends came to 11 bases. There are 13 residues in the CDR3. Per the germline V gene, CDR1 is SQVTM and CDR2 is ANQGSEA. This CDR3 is CSVMNPMNTEAFF. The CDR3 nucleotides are TGCAGCGTGATGAATCCCATGAACACTGAAGCTTTCTTT.

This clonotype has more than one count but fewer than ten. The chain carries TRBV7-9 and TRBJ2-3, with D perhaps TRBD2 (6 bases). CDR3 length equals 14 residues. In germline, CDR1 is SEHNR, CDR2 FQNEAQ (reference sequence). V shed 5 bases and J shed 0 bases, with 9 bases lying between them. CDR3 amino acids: CASSPSGSTDTQYF. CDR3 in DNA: TGTGCCAGCAGCCCAAGCGGGAGCACAGATACGCAGTATTTT.

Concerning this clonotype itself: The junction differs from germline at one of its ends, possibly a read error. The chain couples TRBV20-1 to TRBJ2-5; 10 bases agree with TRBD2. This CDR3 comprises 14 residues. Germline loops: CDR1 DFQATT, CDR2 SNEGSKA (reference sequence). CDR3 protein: CSAAAGGYQGTQYF. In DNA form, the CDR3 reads TGCAGTGCCGCAGCGGGAGGGTACCAAGGGACCCAGTACTTC.

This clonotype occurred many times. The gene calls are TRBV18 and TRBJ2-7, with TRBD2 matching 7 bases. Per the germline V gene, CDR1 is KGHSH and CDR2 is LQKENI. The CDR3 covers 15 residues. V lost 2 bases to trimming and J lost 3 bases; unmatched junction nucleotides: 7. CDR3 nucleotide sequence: TGTGCCAGCTCACCATCCGCTCGCGGGAGCTACGAGCAGTACTTC. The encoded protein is CASSPSARGSYEQYF.

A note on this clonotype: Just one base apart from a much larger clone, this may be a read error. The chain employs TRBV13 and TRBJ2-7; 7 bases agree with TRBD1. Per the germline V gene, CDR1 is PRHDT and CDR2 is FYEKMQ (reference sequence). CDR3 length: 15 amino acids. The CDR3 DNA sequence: TGTGTCAGCAGCTTTCGTACCAGGGGGTCCTACGAGCAGTACTTC. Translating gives CVSSFRTRGSYEQYF.

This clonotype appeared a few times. CDR3 loop: CAISQQTGGNTGELFF. The CDR3 DNA reads as TGTGCCATCAGCCAGCAGACAGGGGGAAACACCGGGGAGCTGTTTTTT. V and J are TRBV10-3 and TRBJ2-2; TRBD1 matches at 9 bases. The V gene end was trimmed by 6 bases and the J gene end by 2 bases; junction bases not matched to a gene: 7. The CDR3 has 16 residues. Germline CDR1 ENHRY, CDR2 SYGVKD.

The DNA of the CDR3 is TGTGCCAGCAGCTTAACTACCCTAGAGACCCAGTACTTC. It encodes CASSLTTLETQYF. The rearrangement joins TRBV7-3 to TRBJ2-5; the D is unclear. The CDR3 covers 13 residues. Germline values: CDR1 SGHTA, CDR2 FQGTGA. V shed 0 bases and J shed 4 bases, with 6 bases lying between them.

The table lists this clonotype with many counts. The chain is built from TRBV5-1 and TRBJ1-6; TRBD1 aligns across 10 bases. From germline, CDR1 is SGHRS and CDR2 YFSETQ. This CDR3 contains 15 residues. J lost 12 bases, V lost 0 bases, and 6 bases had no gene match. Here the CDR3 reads CASSLEGTGALPLHF. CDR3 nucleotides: TGCGCCAGCAGCTTGGAGGGGACAGGGGCTTTACCCCTCCACTTT. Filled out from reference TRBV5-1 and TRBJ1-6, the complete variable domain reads KAGVTQTPRYLIKTRGQQVTLSCSPISGHRSVSWYQQTPGQGLQFLFEYFSETQRNKGNFPGRFSGRQFSNSRSEMNVSTLELGDSALYLCASSLEGTGALPLHFGNGTRLTVT.

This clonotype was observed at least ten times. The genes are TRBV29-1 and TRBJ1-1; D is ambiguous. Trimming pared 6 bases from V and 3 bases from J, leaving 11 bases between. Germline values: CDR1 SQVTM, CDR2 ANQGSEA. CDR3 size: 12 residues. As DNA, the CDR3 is TGCAGCGTCCAAACATGGGACACTGAAGCTTTCTTT. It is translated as CSVQTWDTEAFF.

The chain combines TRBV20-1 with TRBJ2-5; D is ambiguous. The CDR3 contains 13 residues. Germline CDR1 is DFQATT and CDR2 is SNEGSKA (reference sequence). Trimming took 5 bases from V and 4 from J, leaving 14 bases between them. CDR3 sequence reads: CSAPINSGETQYF. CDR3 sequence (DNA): TGCAGTGCTCCGATCAATTCTGGAGAGACCCAGTACTTC.

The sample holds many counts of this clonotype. CDR3 region: CSVETTVSGSYEQYF. DNA of the CDR3: TGCAGCGTCGAAACAACGGTGTCAGGTTCCTACGAGCAGTACTTC. This chain joins TRBV29-1 and TRBJ2-7, with no clear D. The V gene's germline CDR1 is SQVTM and CDR2 ANQGSEA. This CDR3 comprises 15 residues. The V end lost 6 bases, the J end lost 1 base, and 19 bases lay between the germline ends.

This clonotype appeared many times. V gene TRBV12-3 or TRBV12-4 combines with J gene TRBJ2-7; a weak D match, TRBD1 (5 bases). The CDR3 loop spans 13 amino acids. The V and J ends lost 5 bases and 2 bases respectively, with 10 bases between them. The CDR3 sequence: CASSKTETYEQYF. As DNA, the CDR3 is TGTGCCAGCAGTAAGACAGAGACCTACGAGCAGTACTTC.

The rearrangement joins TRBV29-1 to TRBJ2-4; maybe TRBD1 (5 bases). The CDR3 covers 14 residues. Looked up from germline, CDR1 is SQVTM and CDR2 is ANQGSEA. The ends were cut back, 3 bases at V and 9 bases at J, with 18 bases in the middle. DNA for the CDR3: TGCAGCGTTGAGGGCACTCAGGGATCAGGCATTCAGTACTTC. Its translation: CSVEGTQGSGIQYF.

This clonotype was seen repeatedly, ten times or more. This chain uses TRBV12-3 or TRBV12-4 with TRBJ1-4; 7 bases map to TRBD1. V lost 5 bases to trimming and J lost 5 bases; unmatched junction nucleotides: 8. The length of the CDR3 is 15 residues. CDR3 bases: TGTGCCAGCAGTCCCGGGACAGTAGGAAATGAAAAACTGTTTTTT. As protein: CASSPGTVGNEKLFF.

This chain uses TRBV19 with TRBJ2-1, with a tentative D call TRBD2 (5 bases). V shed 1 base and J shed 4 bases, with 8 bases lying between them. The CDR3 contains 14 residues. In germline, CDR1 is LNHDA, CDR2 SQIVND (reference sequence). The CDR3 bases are TGTGCCAGTAGTATAGGCCTAGCATACAATGAGCAGTTCTTC. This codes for CASSIGLAYNEQFF.

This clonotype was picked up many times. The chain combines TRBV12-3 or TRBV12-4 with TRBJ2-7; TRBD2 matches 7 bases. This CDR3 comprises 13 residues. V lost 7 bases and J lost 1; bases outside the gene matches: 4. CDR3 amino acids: CASKLAASYEQYF. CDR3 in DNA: TGTGCCAGCAAGCTAGCGGCTTCCTACGAGCAGTACTTC.

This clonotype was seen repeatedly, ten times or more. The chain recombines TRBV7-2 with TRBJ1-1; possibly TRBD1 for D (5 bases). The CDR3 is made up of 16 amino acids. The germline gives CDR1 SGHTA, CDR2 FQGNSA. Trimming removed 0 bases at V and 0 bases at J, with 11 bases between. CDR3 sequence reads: CASSLAATEMNTEAFF. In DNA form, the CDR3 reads TGTGCCAGCAGCTTAGCGGCGACAGAAATGAACACTGAAGCTTTCTTT.

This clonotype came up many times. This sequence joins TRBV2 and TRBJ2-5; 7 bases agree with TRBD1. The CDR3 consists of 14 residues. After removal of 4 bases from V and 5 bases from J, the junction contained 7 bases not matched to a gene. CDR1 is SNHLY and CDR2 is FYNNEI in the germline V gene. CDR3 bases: TGTGCCAGCAGTGGACAGGGCGATTGGGAGACCCAGTACTTC. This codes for CASSGQGDWETQYF. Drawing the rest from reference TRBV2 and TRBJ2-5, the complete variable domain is EPEVTQTPSHQVTQMGQEVILRCVPISNHLYFYWYRQILGQKVEFLVSFYNNEISEKSEIFDDQFSVERPDGSNFTLKIRSTKLEDSAMYFCASSGQGDWETQYFGPGTRLLVL.

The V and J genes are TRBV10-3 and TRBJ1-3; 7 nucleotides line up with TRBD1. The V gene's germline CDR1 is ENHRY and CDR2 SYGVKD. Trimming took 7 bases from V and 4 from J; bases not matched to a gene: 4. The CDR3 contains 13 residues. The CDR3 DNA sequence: TGTGCCATCACAAGGGGGCCGGGAAACACCATATATTTT. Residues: CAITRGPGNTIYF.

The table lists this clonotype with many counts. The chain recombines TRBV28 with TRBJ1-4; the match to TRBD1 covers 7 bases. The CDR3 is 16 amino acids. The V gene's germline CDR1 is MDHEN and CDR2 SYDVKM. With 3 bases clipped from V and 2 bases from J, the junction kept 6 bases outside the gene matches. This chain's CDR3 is CASSFEGAHTNEKLFF. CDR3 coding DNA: TGTGCCAGCAGTTTTGAGGGGGCGCATACTAATGAAAAACTGTTTTTT.

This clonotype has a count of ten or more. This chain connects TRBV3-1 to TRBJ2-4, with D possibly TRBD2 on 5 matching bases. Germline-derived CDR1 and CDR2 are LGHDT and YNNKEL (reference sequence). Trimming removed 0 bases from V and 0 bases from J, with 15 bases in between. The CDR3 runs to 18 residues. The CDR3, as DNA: TGTGCCAGCAGCCAAGATCTGAAAAGGGCGGGAGCCAAAAACATTCAGTACTTC. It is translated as CASSQDLKRAGAKNIQYF.

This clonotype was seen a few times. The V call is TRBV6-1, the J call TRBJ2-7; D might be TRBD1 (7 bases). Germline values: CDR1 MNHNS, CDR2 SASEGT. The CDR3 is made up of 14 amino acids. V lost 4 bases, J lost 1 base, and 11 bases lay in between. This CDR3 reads CASSAQGGSYEQYF. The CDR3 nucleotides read TGTGCCAGCAGTGCGCAGGGGGGATCCTACGAGCAGTACTTC.

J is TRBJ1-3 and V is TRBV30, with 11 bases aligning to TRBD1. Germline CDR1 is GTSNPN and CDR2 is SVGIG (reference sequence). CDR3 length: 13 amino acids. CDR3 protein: CASAGQGEYTIYF. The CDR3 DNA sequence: TGTGCTTCAGCGGGACAGGGGGAATACACCATATATTTT.